The next 30 T cell receptor beta chains were all read from a single sample in a study of T-cell memory formation after mild COVID-19. One entry per CDR3 protein, called by TCRdb with MiXCR from the 5' RACE reads. The table records a few hundred thousand distinct CDR3 sequences, about 17% of them present only once. The sample taken for sequencing was PBMCs or a T cell subset sorted from them (not recorded which). The receptors were sampled from a man younger than 35 who had mild COVID-19 (a few samples of this study predate the infection). Cell type and time point are not known.

This clonotype was counted ten times or more. V usage is TRBV4-2 and J usage is TRBJ1-1; D is undetermined. Germline-derived CDR1 and CDR2 are LGHNA and YNFKEQ. The CDR3 runs to 13 residues. Trimming took off 1 base at V and 1 base at J, with 4 bases between the two ends. The CDR3 loop is CASSQGPNTEAFF. The CDR3 DNA is TGTGCCAGCAGCCAAGGCCCGAACACTGAAGCTTTCTTT.

The chain is built from TRBV5-1 and TRBJ1-6; 8 nucleotides agree with TRBD1. The germline gives CDR1 SGHRS, CDR2 YFSETQ. The ends lost 4 bases at V and 6 bases at J; junction bases unmatched: 9. The CDR3 is 16 amino acids. This CDR3 reads CASSRVGTGGNSPLHF. Written as DNA, the CDR3 is TGCGCCAGCAGCCGAGTTGGGACAGGAGGTAATTCACCCCTCCACTTT. The whole variable domain, remainder taken from reference TRBV5-1 and TRBJ1-6, is KAGVTQTPRYLIKTRGQQVTLSCSPISGHRSVSWYQQTPGQGLQFLFEYFSETQRNKGNFPGRFSGRQFSNSRSEMNVSTLELGDSALYLCASSRVGTGGNSPLHFGNGTRLTVT.

In its sample, this clonotype was seen a few times. The chain is built from TRBV4-3 and TRBJ1-2; maybe TRBD1 (5 bases). CDR1 is LGHNA, CDR2 YSLEER, per germline. V was cut by 0 bases and J by 7 bases, with 15 bases left in between. The CDR3 has 15 amino acids. The chain's CDR3 is CASSQDPGREAGYTF. The CDR3 nucleotides read TGCGCCAGCAGCCAAGATCCAGGGCGGGAGGCTGGCTACACCTTC.

This clonotype was seen a few times. The chain carries TRBV12-3 or TRBV12-4 and TRBJ1-2; D gene ambiguous. Trimming removed 6 bases at V and 8 bases at J, with 19 bases between. The CDR3 is made up of 14 amino acids. For the CDR3, the DNA is TGTGCCAGCAGGGGGTTACTCAGTACTGGAGGCTACACCTTC. It yields the protein CASRGLLSTGGYTF.

In its sample, this clonotype was seen a few times. The chain employs TRBV5-5 and TRBJ1-5, with D uncertain. The germline V and J ends were trimmed by 3 bases and 7 bases, with 5 bases remaining between them. This CDR3 region has 11 residues. Looked up from germline, CDR1 is SGHKS and CDR2 is YYEKEE (reference sequence). CDR3 sequence: CASSSRQPQHF. CDR3 coding DNA: TGTGCCAGCAGCTCGCGACAGCCCCAGCATTTT.

Worth noting for this clonotype: This may be a read error: a much more frequent sequence differs by one nucleotide. J is TRBJ2-3 and V is TRBV6-4, with D possibly TRBD2 on 7 matching bases. This CDR3 region has 15 residues. CDR1 MRHNA and CDR2 SNTAGT come from the germline V gene. V lost 2 bases and J lost 1, with 10 bases in between. CDR3 DNA sequence: TGTGCCAGCAGTGACGAAGGGGGGGGCACAGATACGCAGTATTTT. This encodes CASSDEGGGTDTQYF.

Ten or more counts support this clonotype. V usage is TRBV6-4 and J usage is TRBJ2-3; D assignment may be TRBD1 or TRBD2 (5 bases each). CDR3 length equals 14 residues. Germline CDR1 MRHNA, CDR2 SNTAGT. Trimming cost V 9 bases and J 2 bases, with 15 bases left between them. CDR3 DNA: TGTGCCAGTTCTCGAGGGGAGACCACAGATACGCAGTATTTT. It translates to CASSRGETTDTQYF.

The table lists this clonotype with many counts. The chain has TRBV7-6 and TRBJ2-5; 9 nucleotides align to TRBD2. The CDR3 sequence is 13 residues long. Trimming at V came to 10 bases and at J to 0 bases, leaving 3 bases not matched to a gene. CDR1 is SGHVS, CDR2 FNYEAQ, per germline. The CDR3 DNA is TGTGCCACTAGCGGGGAGTACCAAGAGACCCAGTACTTC. Its protein is CATSGEYQETQYF.

The table lists this clonotype with a few counts. The rearrangement uses TRBV29-1 and TRBJ1-3; tentative D call: TRBD1 (6 bases). From germline, CDR1 is SQVTM and CDR2 ANQGSEA. The V gene lost 7 bases and the J gene lost 0 bases, with 13 bases spanning the gap. The CDR3 covers 14 residues. CDR3 bases: TGCAGCGCGGAGACAGGCCTCTCTGGAAACACCATATATTTT. The encoded protein is CSAETGLSGNTIYF.

This clonotype was seen only a few times. V and J are TRBV20-1 and TRBJ1-6; D unresolved. V was trimmed by 0 bases and J by 0 bases, leaving 9 bases between them. This CDR3 spans 16 amino acids. Germline values: CDR1 DFQATT, CDR2 SNEGSKA (reference sequence). CDR3 nucleotides: TGCAGTGCTAGAGACCCGACTTCCTCCTATAATTCACCCCTCCACTTT. This sequence encodes CSARDPTSSYNSPLHF.

The chain has TRBV7-2 and TRBJ2-3, with 12 bases lining up with TRBD2. The CDR3 covers 14 residues. V lost 5 bases to trimming and J lost 7 bases; unmatched junction nucleotides: 4. Germline V CDR1 and CDR2: SGHTA, FQGNSA. The CDR3: CASSRTSGAYTQYF. CDR3 bases: TGTGCCAGCAGCCGGACTAGCGGGGCTTATACGCAGTATTTT.

This clonotype was counted a few times. V usage is TRBV7-2 and J usage is TRBJ1-1, with D possibly being TRBD1 (5 bases). V lost 5 bases and J lost 5, with 21 bases in between. The V gene's germline CDR1 is SGHTA and CDR2 FQGNSA. This CDR3 spans 16 amino acids. The CDR3 DNA reads TGTGCCAGCAGCCCCCCTGGACCTCGCAGGGTGACTGAAGCTTTCTTT. This gives the protein CASSPPGPRRVTEAFF.

This clonotype was seen more than once but under ten times. The V and J genes are TRBV6-2 or TRBV6-3 and TRBJ1-1; D is undetermined. V gave up 2 bases and J gave up 5 bases, with 15 bases separating them. Germline CDR1 MNHEY, CDR2 SVGEGT. This CDR3 has 15 amino acids. The CDR3 nucleotides are TGTGCCAGCAGTTACCCGACCGCTCGGAGGACTGAAGCTTTCTTT. The encoded protein is CASSYPTARRTEAFF.

CDR3 bases: TGTGCCAGCAGCCAAGAGAACGGAGTGGGCCACACTGAAGCTTTCTTT. Translation: CASSQENGVGHTEAFF. The genes are TRBV4-2 and TRBJ1-1; unclear D gene. CDR1 and CDR2 (germline): LGHNA, YNFKEQ. The V end was cut by 0 bases, the J end by 3 bases, with 14 bases between. This CDR3 spans 16 amino acids.

This clonotype was detected ten times or more. This rearrangement joins TRBV2 to TRBJ2-5; the D is unclear. The length of the CDR3 is 13 residues. Between the trimmed V and J ends, which lost 7 bases and 0 bases, there was a span of 9 bases. CDR1 and CDR2 from the germline V gene are SNHLY and FYNNEI. The CDR3 bases are TGTGCCAGCAATCAGCTAGACCAAGAGACCCAGTACTTC. It specifies CASNQLDQETQYF.

This clonotype has more than one count but fewer than ten. This chain links TRBV5-6 with TRBJ1-2; 7 bases are a match to TRBD1. In germline, CDR1 is SGHDT, CDR2 YYEEEE. V gave up 0 bases and J gave up 6 bases; unmatched junction bases: 14. This CDR3 has 17 residues. DNA of the CDR3: TGTGCCAGCAGCTTGGAATTGGGGTCGGGACAGAATGATGGCTACACCTTC. This gives the protein CASSLELGSGQNDGYTF.

The table lists this clonotype with a count of one. A read error may be the cause here, since a much bigger clone is one base away. V gene TRBV6-1 combines with J gene TRBJ1-5, with D perhaps matching TRBD1 (6 bases). The germline CDR1 and CDR2 sequences are MNHNS and SASEGT. V gave up 8 bases and J gave up 4 bases, with 21 bases separating them. The CDR3 loop spans 16 amino acids. The CDR3 sequence is CASVPSRQEKNQPQHF. DNA for the CDR3: TGTGCCAGCGTGCCCAGTCGACAGGAAAAAAATCAGCCCCAGCATTTT.

Many counts were recorded for this clonotype. The chain carries TRBV6-5 and TRBJ2-1; TRBD2 matches at 13 bases. Germline V lookup: CDR1 MNHEY, CDR2 SVGAGI. V gave up 6 bases and J gave up 6 bases; unmatched junction bases: 14. The CDR3 runs to 18 residues. The CDR3 sequence: CASSLTGTSGISGNEQFF. CDR3 nucleotide sequence: TGTGCCAGCAGCCTAACCGGGACTAGCGGGATATCGGGCAATGAGCAGTTCTTC.

In its sample, this clonotype was seen once. The V gene is TRBV20-1, the J gene TRBJ1-2, with 8 bases that match TRBD1. Germline V gene sequence: CDR1 DFQATT, CDR2 SNEGSKA (reference sequence). CDR3 length: 13 amino acids. J was trimmed by 8 bases and V by 4 bases; bases with no gene match: 9. As DNA, the CDR3 is TGCAGTGCTAATACCGGGACAGGATACGGCTACACCTTC. This codes for CSANTGTGYGYTF.

The V gene is TRBV9, the J gene TRBJ2-3; 10 nucleotides align to TRBD2. The V gene end was trimmed by 3 bases and the J gene end by 2 bases; junction bases not matched to a gene: 3. The CDR3 is 15 residues long. Per germline, CDR1 SGDLS and CDR2 YYNGEE. For the CDR3, the DNA is TGTGCCAGCAGCGCCGGGACTAGCGACACAGATACGCAGTATTTT. Amino acid sequence: CASSAGTSDTDTQYF.

This clonotype turned up a few times. The V and J genes are TRBV11-2 and TRBJ2-1, with D perhaps matching TRBD2 (6 bases). CDR1 and CDR2 from the germline V gene are SGHAT and FQNNGV. The CDR3 sequence is 12 residues long. V was shortened by 5 bases and J by 9 bases, with 11 bases between the two germline ends. CDR3 sequence: CASSHLGSEQFF. The CDR3 DNA reads TGTGCCAGCAGCCACCTCGGGAGTGAGCAGTTCTTC.

The chain is built from TRBV7-9 and TRBJ1-1, with a tentative D call TRBD1 (5 bases). Trimming pared 5 bases from V and 4 bases from J, leaving 14 bases between. The CDR3 is 14 residues long. Germline V CDR1 and CDR2: SEHNR, FQNEAQ (reference sequence). The CDR3 DNA reads as TGTGCCAGCAGCGAATCAGGGAGAGGCACTGAAGCTTTCTTT. Amino acids: CASSESGRGTEAFF. Full variable domain (remainder filled in from reference TRBV7-9 and TRBJ1-1): DTGVSQNPRHKITKRGQNVTFRCDPISEHNRLYWYRQTLGQGPEFLTYFQNEAQLEKSRLLSDRFSAERPKGSFSTLEIQRTEQGDSAMYLCASSESGRGTEAFFGQGTRLTVV.

This clonotype was observed at least ten times. The rearrangement uses TRBV12-3 or TRBV12-4 and TRBJ2-1; 11 bases are shared with TRBD2. The CDR3 is made up of 16 amino acids. Trimming at V came to 6 bases and at J to 0 bases, leaving 4 bases not matched to a gene. CDR3 coding DNA: TGTGCCAGCAGCAGAACTAGCGGGAGCTCCTACAATGAGCAGTTCTTC. Translating it yields CASSRTSGSSYNEQFF.

This clonotype was found once. V usage is TRBV4-1 and J usage is TRBJ2-3; D is unclear. CDR3 length equals 16 residues. Germline V gives CDR1 MGHRA, CDR2 YSYEKL. Trimming cost V 0 bases and J 0 bases, with 10 bases left between them. The CDR3 DNA reads TGCGCCAGCAGCCAAGAGTTCAGGATAAGCACAGATACGCAGTATTTT. Encoded protein: CASSQEFRISTDTQYF.

This clonotype was seen more than once but under ten times. The V and J genes are TRBV4-3 and TRBJ2-1; D call uncertain. The germline CDR1 and CDR2 sequences are LGHNA and YSLEER. This CDR3 comprises 14 residues. V lost 0 bases and J 9 bases, leaving 12 bases between the germline ends. The CDR3 loop is CASSQDLLASEQFF. CDR3 coding DNA: TGCGCCAGCAGCCAAGATCTTTTAGCTAGTGAGCAGTTCTTC.

This chain uses TRBV5-4 with TRBJ2-5, with 11 nucleotides matching TRBD1. This CDR3 is 15 amino acids long. Looked up from germline, CDR1 is SGHNT and CDR2 is YYREEE (reference sequence). Unmatched junction bases numbered 2, after V lost 0 bases and J lost 4 bases. CDR3 nucleotides: TGTGCCAGCAGCTTGGTTGGGACAGGGGGAGAGACCCAGTACTTC. It yields the protein CASSLVGTGGETQYF.

Only a few counts were recorded for this clonotype. This chain connects TRBV20-1 to TRBJ2-5, with unresolved D. V was cut by 1 base and J by 5 bases, with 11 bases left in between. This CDR3 is built from 13 residues. Per germline, CDR1 DFQATT and CDR2 SNEGSKA (reference sequence). The CDR3 DNA reads as TGCAGTGCTAGAGGGGGTTTTGGGGAGACCCAGTACTTC. It codes for CSARGGFGETQYF.

This chain links TRBV29-1 with TRBJ2-3; TRBD1 or TRBD2 may be the D gene (5 bases each). V dropped 4 bases and J dropped 3 bases, with 11 bases sitting between them. The CDR3 contains 13 residues. Germline CDR1 and CDR2: SQVTM and ANQGSEA. CDR3 amino acids: CSVVPGTTDTQYF. In DNA, the CDR3 is TGCAGCGTTGTACCGGGGACGACAGATACGCAGTATTTT.

This chain joins TRBV27 and TRBJ2-3; D perhaps matches TRBD2 (6 bases). CDR1 is MNHEY and CDR2 is SMNVEV in the germline V gene (reference sequence). The CDR3 is 14 amino acids. Trimming shortened V by 6 bases and J by 3 bases, and 13 bases separated the two germline ends. The CDR3 loop reads CASRKWGVTDTQYF. The CDR3 region has the DNA TGTGCCAGCAGGAAATGGGGGGTAACAGATACGCAGTATTTT.

This clonotype was seen at least ten times. The V gene is TRBV4-2, the J gene TRBJ2-3; 8 bases are shared with TRBD2. J lost 2 bases, V lost 0 bases, and 4 bases had no gene match. Germline V gene data show CDR1 as LGHNA and CDR2 as YNFKEQ. The CDR3 covers 16 residues. The CDR3 DNA reads TGTGCCAGCAGCCAAGAACCAGCGGGGGCCACAGATACGCAGTATTTT. This encodes CASSQEPAGATDTQYF.